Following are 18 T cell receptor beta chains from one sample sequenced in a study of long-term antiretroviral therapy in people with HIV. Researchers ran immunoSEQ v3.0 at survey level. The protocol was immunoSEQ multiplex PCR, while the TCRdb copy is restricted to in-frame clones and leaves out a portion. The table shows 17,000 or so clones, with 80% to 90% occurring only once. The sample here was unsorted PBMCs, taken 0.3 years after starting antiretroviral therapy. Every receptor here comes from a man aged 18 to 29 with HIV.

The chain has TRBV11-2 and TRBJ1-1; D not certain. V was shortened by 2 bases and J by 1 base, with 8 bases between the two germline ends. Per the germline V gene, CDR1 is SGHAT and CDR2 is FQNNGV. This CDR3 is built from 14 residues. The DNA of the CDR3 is TGTGCCAGCAGCTTACTCCGGGGGAACACTGAAGCTTTCTTT. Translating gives CASSLLRGNTEAFF.

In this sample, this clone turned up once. CDR3 sequence (DNA): TGCAGCGTCGACAGGGAGATTGAGCAGTTCTTC. Amino acids: CSVDREIEQFF. The V and J genes are TRBV29-1 and TRBJ2-1; the match to TRBD1 covers 7 bases. The CDR3 covers 11 residues. CDR1 SQVTM and CDR2 ANQGSEA come from the germline V gene. J lost 9 bases, V lost 6 bases, and 5 bases had no gene match.

CDR3: CASSATGTLQPQHF. CDR3 nucleotide sequence: TGTGCCAGCAGCGCCACGGGTACTCTACAGCCCCAGCATTTT. The chain is built from TRBV9 and TRBJ1-5; D remains unclear. Per germline, CDR1 SGDLS and CDR2 YYNGEE. The CDR3 sequence is 14 residues long. V was trimmed by 3 bases and J by 7 bases, leaving 14 bases between them. Variable domain in full (rest from reference TRBV9 and TRBJ1-5): DSGVTQTPKHLITATGQRVTLRCSPRSGDLSVYWYQQSLDQGLQFLIQYYNGEERAKGNILERFSAQQFPDLHSELNLSSLELGDSALYFCASSATGTLQPQHFGDGTRLSIL.

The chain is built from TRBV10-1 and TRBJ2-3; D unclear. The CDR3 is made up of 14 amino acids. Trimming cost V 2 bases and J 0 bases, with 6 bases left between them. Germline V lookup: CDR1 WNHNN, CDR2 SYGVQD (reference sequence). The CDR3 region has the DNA TGCGCCAGCAGTGAGACCTACAGCACAGATACGCAGTATTTT. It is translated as CASSETYSTDTQYF.

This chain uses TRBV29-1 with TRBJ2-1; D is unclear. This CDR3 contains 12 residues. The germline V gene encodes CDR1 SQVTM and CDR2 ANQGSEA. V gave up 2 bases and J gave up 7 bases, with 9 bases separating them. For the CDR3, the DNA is TGCAGCGTTGAATGGACCCGGAATGAGCAGTTCTTC. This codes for CSVEWTRNEQFF.

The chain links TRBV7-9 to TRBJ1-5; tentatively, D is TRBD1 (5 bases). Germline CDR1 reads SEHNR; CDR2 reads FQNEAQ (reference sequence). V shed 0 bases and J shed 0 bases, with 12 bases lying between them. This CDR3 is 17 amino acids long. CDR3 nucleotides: TGTGCCAGCAGCTTAGCCGGGGCACAGCATAGCAATCAGCCCCAGCATTTT. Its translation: CASSLAGAQHSNQPQHF.

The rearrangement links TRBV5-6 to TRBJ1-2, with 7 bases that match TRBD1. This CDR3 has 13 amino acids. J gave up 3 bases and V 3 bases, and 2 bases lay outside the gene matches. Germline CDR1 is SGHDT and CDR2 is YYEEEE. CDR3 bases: TGTGCCAGCAGCTCACAGGGGCACTATGGCTACACCTTC. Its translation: CASSSQGHYGYTF.

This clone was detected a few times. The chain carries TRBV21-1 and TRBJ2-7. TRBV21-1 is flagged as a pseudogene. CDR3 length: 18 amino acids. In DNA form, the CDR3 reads TGTGCCAGCAGTCTTCAGAGGAACAGTTCCCCAGACTCCTACGAGCAGTACGTC. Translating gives CASSLQRNSSPDSYEQYV.

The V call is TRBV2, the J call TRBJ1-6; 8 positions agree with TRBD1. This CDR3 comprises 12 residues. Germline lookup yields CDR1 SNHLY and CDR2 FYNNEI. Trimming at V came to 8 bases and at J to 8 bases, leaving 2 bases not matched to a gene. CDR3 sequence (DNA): TGTGCCAGCGGGACAGGAGATTCACCCCTCCACTTT. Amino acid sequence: CASGTGDSPLHF.

Here the CDR3 reads CASSESGGSPLHF. The CDR3 nucleotides are TGTGCCAGCAGTGAAAGTGGAGGTTCACCCCTCCACTTT. The chain is built from TRBV2 and TRBJ1-6, with D uncertain. From germline, CDR1 is SNHLY and CDR2 FYNNEI. The length of the CDR3 is 13 residues. V lost 2 bases and J lost 9, with 8 bases in between.

In nucleotides, the CDR3 is TGTGCCAGCAGCGCGCAGGGGGCGGAAACTGAAGCTTTCTTT. This sequence encodes CASSAQGAETEAFF. The rearrangement joins TRBV7-3 to TRBJ1-1; 8 nucleotides match TRBD1. The germline V gene has CDR1 SGHTA and CDR2 FQGTGA. The CDR3 has 14 residues. The J segment lost 5 bases and the V segment lost 5 bases, leaving 7 bases of the junction unmatched.

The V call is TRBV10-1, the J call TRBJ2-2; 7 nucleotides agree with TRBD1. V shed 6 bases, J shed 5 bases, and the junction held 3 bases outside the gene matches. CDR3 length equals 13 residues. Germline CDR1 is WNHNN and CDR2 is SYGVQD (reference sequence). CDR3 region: CASSTRGTGELFF. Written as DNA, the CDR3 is TGCGCCAGCAGCACCAGGGGGACCGGGGAGCTGTTTTTT.

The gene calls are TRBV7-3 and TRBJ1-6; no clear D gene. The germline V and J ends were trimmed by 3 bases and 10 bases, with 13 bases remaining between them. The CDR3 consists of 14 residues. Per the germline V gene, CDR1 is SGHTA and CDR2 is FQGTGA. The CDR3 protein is CASSLEGIGSPLHF. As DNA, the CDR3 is TGTGCCAGCAGCTTGGAGGGTATAGGCTCACCCCTCCACTTT.

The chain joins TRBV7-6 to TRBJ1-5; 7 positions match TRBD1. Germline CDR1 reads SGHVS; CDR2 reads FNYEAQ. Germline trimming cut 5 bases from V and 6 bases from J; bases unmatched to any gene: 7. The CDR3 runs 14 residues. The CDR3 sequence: CASSPWTGGQPQHF. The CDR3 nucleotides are TGTGCCAGCAGCCCATGGACAGGAGGTCAGCCCCAGCATTTT.

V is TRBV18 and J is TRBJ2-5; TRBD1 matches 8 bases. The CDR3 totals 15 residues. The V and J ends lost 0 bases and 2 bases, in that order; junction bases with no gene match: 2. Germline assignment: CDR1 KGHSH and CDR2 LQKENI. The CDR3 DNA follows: TGTGCCAGCTCACCACCGACAGGGGCGCAAGAGACCCAGTACTTC. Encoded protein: CASSPPTGAQETQYF. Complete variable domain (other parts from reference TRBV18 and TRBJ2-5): NAGVMQNPRHLVRRRGQEARLRCSPMKGHSHVYWYRQLPEEGLKFMVYLQKENIIDESGMPKERFSAEFPKEGPSILRIQQVVRGDSAAYFCASSPPTGAQETQYFGPGTRLLVL.

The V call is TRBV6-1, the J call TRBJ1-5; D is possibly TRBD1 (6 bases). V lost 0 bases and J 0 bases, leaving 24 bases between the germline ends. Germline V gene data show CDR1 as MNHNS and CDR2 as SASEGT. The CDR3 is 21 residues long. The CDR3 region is CASSEAQVKSRTDNSNQPQHF. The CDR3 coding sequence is TGTGCCAGCAGTGAAGCGCAAGTCAAATCCCGGACAGACAATAGCAATCAGCCCCAGCATTTT.

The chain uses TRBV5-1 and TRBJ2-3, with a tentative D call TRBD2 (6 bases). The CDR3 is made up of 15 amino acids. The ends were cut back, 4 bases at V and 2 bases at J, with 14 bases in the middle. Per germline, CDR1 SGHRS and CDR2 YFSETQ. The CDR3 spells CASSPPGLTTDTQYF. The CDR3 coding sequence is TGCGCCAGCAGCCCTCCGGGACTCACCACAGATACGCAGTATTTT.

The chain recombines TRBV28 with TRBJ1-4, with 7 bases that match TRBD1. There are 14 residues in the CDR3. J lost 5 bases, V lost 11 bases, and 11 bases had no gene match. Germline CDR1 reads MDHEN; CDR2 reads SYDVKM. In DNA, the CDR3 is TGTGCCGCAGGGGGGCGGTCATTGAATGAAAAACTGTTTTTT. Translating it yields CAAGGRSLNEKLFF.